This TCR beta chain was observed in a study of T cell clusters in autoimmune cytopenias. In terms of frequency, this clonotype is large (0.1 to 1%). Its antigen is still unknown. One tube held mixed TRB-A and TRB-B primer pools for touch-down PCR. TCRdb re-called the multiplex PCR reads; one entry per CDR3 protein, DNA not given. The sample features under 550 distinct CDR3 sequences, with about two thirds in its top ten. Study findings and constraints: Primary autoimmune cytopenia patients seemingly lacked the physiological T cell clusters found in healthy donors. Active autoimmune hepatitis patients had about 3.3-fold fewer exclusive TRB clusters than healthy donors.

Each sample's input was about 250 ng genomic DNA, 38,000 or so genome equivalents. The CDR3 has 15 residues. CDR1 and CDR2 (germline): KGHSH, LQKENI. This chain links TRBV18 with TRBJ2-2; TCRdb reports TRBD2, a call that lacks DNA to check it against. Sequenced material: peripheral blood. The clonotype comes from a human donor with an autoimmune cytopenia or autoimmune hepatitis (not recorded which). CDR3 amino acids: CASFLSGANTGELFF.